A selection of T cell receptor beta chains follows, all from one sample in a study of siplizumab effects on memory and regulatory T cells. The table came from immunoSEQ multiplex PCR; TCRdb's copy has only in-frame clones and leaves some out. The sample lists 95,000 to 130,000 clones, less than 95% occurring once. Sequencing was carried out using non-Treg CD4+ T cells sorted from blood. These receptors all stem from a human donor in good health. Both conserved end residues are part of each CDR3. A D gene is named only where the DNA matches it firmly. A row's size may be missing; if present it is once, few, many or a size class.

>TRBV28|TRBD1|once|TRBJ2-7
TGTGCCAGCAGTTTCCTTCCCGGGACAGGGTCTAGCTACGAGCAGTACTTC
CASSFLPGTGSSYEQYF
>TRBV9|TRBD2|.|TRBJ2-2
TGTGCCAGCAGCGTAGTTAGCGGGAGCACCGGGGAGCTGTTTTTT
CASSVVSGSTGELFF
>TRBV5-1|.|.|TRBJ2-2
TGCGCCAGCAGCTTGGTCCCGAGTACGGGGGAGCTGTTTTTT
CASSLVPSTGELFF
>TRBV12-5|.|.|TRBJ2-7
TGTGCTAGTGGTTTGGGGATTATCTCCTACGAGCAGTACTTC
CASGLGIISYEQYF
>TRBV7-9|.|.|TRBJ2-7
TGTGCCAGCAGCGTTACAGGGAGCTCCTACGAGCAGTACTTC
CASSVTGSSYEQYF
>TRBV19|TRBD2|once|TRBJ2-3
TGTGCCAGTAGCCCCACTAGCGGGGGGGTGACAGATACGCAGTATTTT
CASSPTSGGVTDTQYF
>TRBV27|.|.|TRBJ2-5
TGTGCCACCGCGGGCGGGCAGGCCTTACAAGAGACCCAGTACTTC
CATAGGQALQETQYF
>TRBV2|.|.|TRBJ1-6
TGTGCCAGCAGTGGCGCAGGGAACTATAATTCACCCCTCCACTTT
CASSGAGNYNSPLHF
>TRBV5-1|TRBD1|.|TRBJ2-1
TGCGCCAGCAGCTCGCCGGGACAGCCCTACAATGAGCAGTTCTTC
CASSSPGQPYNEQFF
>TRBV6-5|TRBD2|.|TRBJ2-1
TGTGCCAGCAGGGTACTAGCGGGAGGGAGCAATGAGCAGTTCTTC
CASRVLAGGSNEQFF
>TRBV5-6|TRBD1|.|TRBJ2-5
TGTGCCAGCAGCTTCGACAGGGGGGTGTGGGAGACCCAGTACTTC
CASSFDRGVWETQYF
>TRBV2|.|.|TRBJ2-5
TGTGCCAGCAGTCAAACAGGGCAAGAGACCCAGTACTTC
CASSQTGQETQYF
>TRBV6-6|TRBD1|.|TRBJ1-2
TGTGCCAGCAGTTACTCCTGGACAGGGGGAGGCTACACCTTC
CASSYSWTGGGYTF
>TRBV2|.|.|TRBJ1-1
TGTGCCAGCACCCCGGCGGTTTCCACTGAAGCTTTCTTT
CASTPAVSTEAFF
>TRBV6-1|.|.|TRBJ2-7
TGTGCCAGCAACCGGGACTTCCTTTACGAGCAGTACTTC
CASNRDFLYEQYF
>TRBV5-4|.|.|TRBJ2-4
TGTGCCAGCAGCGCTAGTAGGGGTGGAGCCAAAAACATTCAGTACTTC
CASSASRGGAKNIQYF
>TRBV5-1|.|.|TRBJ2-5
TGCGCCAGCAGCTCTAACCCGGGACCCTCAGAGACCCAGTACTTC
CASSSNPGPSETQYF
>TRBV7-6|.|.|TRBJ1-1
TGTGCCAGCAGCTTAATAAGTCTGACAGCTGGAGGGGAAGCTTTCTTT
CASSLISLTAGGEAFF
>TRBV9|.|.|TRBJ2-3
TGTGCCAGCAGCCCGGCCACAGATACGCAGTATTTT
CASSPATDTQYF
>TRBV2|.|.|TRBJ2-7
TGTGCCAGCAGGGAAGACAGGCTGTCCTACGAGCAGTACTTC
CASREDRLSYEQYF
>TRBV7-9|.|.|TRBJ1-1
TGTGCCAGCAACATCGGGCAGCCGAACACTGAAGCTTTCTTT
CASNIGQPNTEAFF
>TRBV6-5|.|.|TRBJ1-3
TGTGCCAGCAGTTTACCTGGAAACACCATATATTTT
CASSLPGNTIYF
>TRBV11-2|.|.|TRBJ2-5
TGTGCCAGCAGCCAGGGACACGGGGAGGGGGAGACCCAGTACTTC
CASSQGHGEGETQYF
>TRBV4-1|.|.|TRBJ1-2
TGCGCCAGCAGCCCTCCGTATCAATCTGGCTACACCTTC
CASSPPYQSGYTF
>TRBV6-5|TRBD1|.|TRBJ1-2
TGTGCCAGCAGTACCCAGACAGGGAAAGACGTCTACACCTTC
CASSTQTGKDVYTF
>TRBV28|.|.|TRBJ2-7
TGTGCCAGCAGTTATAGCCTAGGGAGCGAGCAGTACTTC
CASSYSLGSEQYF
>TRBV10-1|TRBD2|.|TRBJ2-3
TGCGCCAGCAGTGAGTTGCGGACTAGCGGCTACACAGATACGCAGTATTTT
CASSELRTSGYTDTQYF
>TRBV28|.|.|TRBJ1-2
TGTGCCAGCAGTTTTTCTGGAAACTATGGCTACACCTTC
CASSFSGNYGYTF
>TRBV18|TRBD1|.|TRBJ2-7
TGTGCCAGCTCACCGGGACAGAGCTCCTACGAGCAGTACTTC
CASSPGQSSYEQYF
>TRBV7-9|.|.|TRBJ1-4
TGTGCCAGCAGCTCGCCCTCAGGGTCCCCTAATGAAAAACTGTTTTTT
CASSSPSGSPNEKLFF
>TRBV6-5|.|.|TRBJ1-4
TGTGCCAGCAGTTACAGCCGGGGCCGCGAAAAACTGTTTTTT
CASSYSRGREKLFF
>TRBV5-1|.|.|TRBJ1-2
TGCGCCAGCCGGGGCGAACCGGGACCTAACTATGGCTACACCTTC
CASRGEPGPNYGYTF
>TRBV11-2|TRBD2|.|TRBJ2-5
TGTGCCAGCAGCTTACATGGCGGGAGGAGAGAAGAGACCCAGTACTTC
CASSLHGGRREETQYF
>TRBV6-1|.|.|TRBJ1-2
TGTGCCAGCAGTGTTAACGGTGGCTATGGCTACACCTTC
CASSVNGGYGYTF
>TRBV5-1|TRBD2|.|TRBJ2-3
TGCGCCAGCAGCTGGGGACTAGCGGGAGGCACAGATACGCAGTATTTT
CASSWGLAGGTDTQYF
>TRBV29-1|.|.|TRBJ2-1
TGCAGCGTTGCTCGCCGCCTTGACAATGAGCAGTTCTTC
CSVARRLDNEQFF
>TRBV2|.|.|TRBJ1-2
TGTGCCAGCAGTGAAGAGGACTATGGCTACACCTTC
CASSEEDYGYTF
>TRBV10-3|.|few|TRBJ1-3
TGTGCCATCAGTGAGTCCGGGGGGAGCTCTGGAAACACCATATATTTT
CAISESGGSSGNTIYF
>TRBV29-1|.|.|TRBJ2-2
TGCAGCGTTGAAGATAGTACAGGGCTGGCCGGGGAGCTGTTTTTT
CSVEDSTGLAGELFF